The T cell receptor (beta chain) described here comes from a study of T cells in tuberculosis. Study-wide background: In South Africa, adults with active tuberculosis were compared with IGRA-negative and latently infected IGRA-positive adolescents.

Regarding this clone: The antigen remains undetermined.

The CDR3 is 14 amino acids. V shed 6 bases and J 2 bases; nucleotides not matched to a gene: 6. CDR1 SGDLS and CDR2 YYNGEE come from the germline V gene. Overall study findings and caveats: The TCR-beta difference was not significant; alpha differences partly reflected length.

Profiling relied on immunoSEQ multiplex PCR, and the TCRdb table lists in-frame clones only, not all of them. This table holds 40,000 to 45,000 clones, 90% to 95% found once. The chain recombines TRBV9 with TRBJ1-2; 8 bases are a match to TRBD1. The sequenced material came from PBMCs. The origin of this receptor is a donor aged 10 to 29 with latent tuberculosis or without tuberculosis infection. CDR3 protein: CASNYGQGNYGYTF. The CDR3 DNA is TGTGCCAGCAATTACGGACAGGGAAACTATGGCTACACCTTC.